The next 17 T cell receptor beta chains were all read from a single sample in a study of T cells in Graves' hyperthyroidism and ophthalmopathy. Amplified TCR beta CDR3 regions derived from RNA transcripts. Initially, a first-round RT-PCR of the TCR CDR3 employed the HTBI primer set. TCRdb reanalysed the multiplex PCR reads using MiXCR and keeps one entry per CDR3 protein. The sample includes 450,000 to 700,000 distinct CDR3 sequences, about 43% of them seen just once. Source material: peripheral blood or thyroid tissue (not recorded which). Every receptor here comes from an adult woman with Graves' disease, either hyperthyroidism or ophthalmopathy (not recorded which).

At least ten counts were recorded for this clonotype. The chain carries TRBV7-3 and TRBJ1-1, with D unclear. Trimming shortened V by 2 bases and J by 7 bases, and 17 bases separated the two germline ends. Germline lookup yields CDR1 SGHTA and CDR2 FQGTGA. CDR3 length equals 15 residues. The CDR3 DNA is TGTGCCAGCAGCTTAGCCGGTGGTACGGTAGGTGAAGCTTTCTTT. Translation gives CASSLAGGTVGEAFF.

This clonotype was observed many times. The chain joins TRBV6-1 to TRBJ1-5; D perhaps matches TRBD1 (6 bases). Germline V gene sequence: CDR1 MNHNS, CDR2 SASEGT. The CDR3 contains 15 residues. The germline V and J ends were trimmed by 4 bases and 5 bases, with 15 bases remaining between them. The CDR3 coding sequence is TGTGCCAGCAGTGCCCAAGACAGGTACGATCAGCCCCAGCATTTT. It specifies CASSAQDRYDQPQHF.

The rearrangement links TRBV25-1 to TRBJ1-1, with D perhaps TRBD1 (5 bases). Germline values: CDR1 MGHDK, CDR2 SYGVNS. Trimming stripped 4 bases from V and 8 bases from J, with 11 bases between. CDR3 length: 12 residues. The CDR3 loop is CASSGGYGEAFF. In nucleotides, the CDR3 is TGTGCCAGCAGTGGGGGCTATGGCGAAGCTTTCTTT.

V is TRBV24-1 and J is TRBJ2-1, with TRBD2 identical over 8 bases. V lost 3 bases to trimming and J lost 0 bases; unmatched junction nucleotides: 6. The germline V gene encodes CDR1 KGHDR and CDR2 SFDVKD. CDR3 size: 17 residues. The chain's CDR3 is CATSDPSGSYSYNEQFF. CDR3 nucleotides: TGTGCCACCAGTGATCCCAGCGGGAGCTACTCCTACAATGAGCAGTTCTTC.

The chain joins TRBV7-6 to TRBJ2-5, with D perhaps TRBD2 (6 bases). Germline V gene data show CDR1 as SGHVS and CDR2 as FNYEAQ. The CDR3 consists of 14 residues. V was trimmed by 5 bases and J by 5 bases, leaving 15 bases between them. CDR3 sequence: CASSHGTGRETQYF. The CDR3 DNA reads as TGTGCCAGCAGCCACGGGACGGGGAGGGAGACCCAGTACTTC.

The V gene is TRBV11-2, the J gene TRBJ2-5, with D unresolved. The V end was cut by 5 bases, the J end by 4 bases, with 17 bases between. The germline V gene has CDR1 SGHAT and CDR2 FQNNGV. This CDR3 region has 15 residues. The chain's CDR3 is CASSPEFGSSETQYF. As DNA, the CDR3 is TGTGCCAGCAGCCCAGAGTTTGGAAGCTCAGAGACCCAGTACTTC.

This chain uses TRBV7-6 with TRBJ1-1; no definite D call. CDR1 is SGHVS, CDR2 FNYEAQ, per germline. The CDR3 totals 14 residues. The V gene lost 3 bases and the J gene lost 1 base, with 9 bases spanning the gap. The CDR3 coding sequence is TGTGCCAGCAGCTTGCTGAGTCAGAACACTGAAGCTTTCTTT. Translated, it gives CASSLLSQNTEAFF.

The V gene is TRBV5-6, the J gene TRBJ1-6; D might be TRBD1 (6 bases). This CDR3 contains 16 residues. V was shortened by 4 bases and J by 6 bases, with 17 bases between the two germline ends. Germline V CDR1 and CDR2: SGHDT, YYEEEE. The CDR3 bases are TGTGCCAGCAGCACTTGGACAGTGGAGGCTAATTCACCCCTCCACTTT. Residues: CASSTWTVEANSPLHF.

The table lists this clonotype with a count of one. The chain links TRBV6-6 to TRBJ1-5; D uncertain. The CDR3 is made up of 14 amino acids. Trimming removed 1 base at V and 4 bases at J, with 8 bases between. Germline CDR1 is MNHNY and CDR2 is SVGAGI (reference sequence). This chain's CDR3 is CASSYWAENQPQHF. Written as DNA, the CDR3 is TGTGCCAGCAGTTACTGGGCAGAGAATCAGCCCCAGCATTTT.

This clonotype was recorded at least ten times. V usage is TRBV12-3 or TRBV12-4 and J usage is TRBJ2-2; TRBD1 agrees at 8 bases. CDR3 size: 18 residues. J lost 0 bases, V lost 7 bases, and 13 bases had no gene match. The CDR3 sequence: CASIDRGLELTNTGELFF. The CDR3 DNA sequence: TGTGCCAGCATCGACAGGGGCCTGGAACTGACGAACACCGGGGAGCTGTTTTTT.

This clonotype was picked up many times. The chain is built from TRBV5-4 and TRBJ2-7; tentatively, D is TRBD2 (5 bases). This CDR3 is 15 amino acids long. CDR1 is SGHNT and CDR2 is YYREEE in the germline V gene (reference sequence). Deletions cut 4 bases from V and 3 bases from J, with 17 bases between. The CDR3 is CASSHPGGEGYEQYF. The CDR3 coding sequence is TGTGCCAGCAGCCACCCAGGAGGAGAGGGCTACGAGCAGTACTTC.

At least ten counts were recorded for this clonotype. The V and J genes are TRBV29-1 and TRBJ1-5; 10 bases match TRBD1. The CDR3 totals 14 residues. From germline, CDR1 is SQVTM and CDR2 ANQGSEA. V gave up 6 bases and J gave up 2 bases; unmatched junction bases: 4. The CDR3 spells CSVAGTGGNQPQHF. The CDR3 region has the DNA TGCAGCGTAGCCGGGACAGGGGGCAATCAGCCCCAGCATTTT.

Many counts were recorded for this clonotype. The J gene is TRBJ1-5, the V gene TRBV28; D not resolved. V was pared by 3 bases and J by 6 bases, with 6 bases between. Germline V CDR1 and CDR2: MDHEN, SYDVKM. This CDR3 comprises 12 residues. CDR3 region: CASSLSLQPQHF. In DNA form, the CDR3 reads TGTGCCAGCAGTTTGTCCCTTCAGCCCCAGCATTTT.

This chain links TRBV2 with TRBJ2-2, with unresolved D. Germline CDR1 reads SNHLY; CDR2 reads FYNNEI. The length of the CDR3 is 12 residues. The CDR3 DNA follows: TGTGCGGCACCGAGCCCCACCGGGGAGCTGTTTTTT. Its translation is CAAPSPTGELFF. Drawing the rest from reference TRBV2 and TRBJ2-2, the complete variable domain is EPEVTQTPSHQVTQMGQEVILRCVPISNHLYFYWYRQILGQKVEFLVSFYNNEISEKSEIFDDQFSVERPDGSNFTLKIRSTKLEDSAMYFCAAPSPTGELFFGEGSRLTVL.

The rearrangement links TRBV20-1 to TRBJ1-4, with D unresolved. V was shortened by 3 bases and J by 4 bases, with 6 bases between the two germline ends. The CDR3 loop spans 12 amino acids. Germline CDR1 DFQATT, CDR2 SNEGSKA (reference sequence). CDR3: CSASGDNEKLFF. CDR3 sequence (DNA): TGCAGTGCTAGTGGGGATAATGAAAAACTGTTTTTT.

This chain joins TRBV10-3 and TRBJ1-1; 10 bases agree with TRBD1. This CDR3 region has 17 residues. Germline V CDR1 and CDR2: ENHRY, SYGVKD. V shed 7 bases and J 4 bases; nucleotides not matched to a gene: 15. The CDR3 DNA is TGTGCCATCAAAAAGGGGGAACCGGGACAGGGGACCACTGAAGCTTTCTTT. This gives the protein CAIKKGEPGQGTTEAFF.

This clonotype came up many times. The genes are TRBV9 and TRBJ2-2; D perhaps matches TRBD1 (5 bases). The V gene's germline CDR1 is SGDLS and CDR2 YYNGEE. The CDR3 is 13 amino acids. V was clipped by 5 bases and J by 4 bases, with 9 bases between them. The CDR3 coding sequence is TGTGCCAGCAGTCCAGGGTTCACCGGGGAGCTGTTTTTT. It yields the protein CASSPGFTGELFF.